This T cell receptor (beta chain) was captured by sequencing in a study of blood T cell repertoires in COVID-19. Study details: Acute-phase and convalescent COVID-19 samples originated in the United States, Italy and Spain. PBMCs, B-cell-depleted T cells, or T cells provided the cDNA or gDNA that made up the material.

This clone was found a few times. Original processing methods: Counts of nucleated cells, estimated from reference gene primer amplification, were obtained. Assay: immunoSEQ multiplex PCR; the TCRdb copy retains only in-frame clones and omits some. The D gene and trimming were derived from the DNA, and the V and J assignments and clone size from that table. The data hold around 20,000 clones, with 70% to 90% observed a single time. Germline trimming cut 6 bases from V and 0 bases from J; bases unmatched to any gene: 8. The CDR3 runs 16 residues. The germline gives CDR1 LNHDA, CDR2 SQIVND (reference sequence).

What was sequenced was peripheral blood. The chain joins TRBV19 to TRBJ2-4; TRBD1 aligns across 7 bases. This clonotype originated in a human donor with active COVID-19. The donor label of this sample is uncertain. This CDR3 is CASSAHQGEAKNIQYF. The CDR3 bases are TGTGCCAGTAGCGCTCACCAGGGGGAAGCCAAAAACATTCAGTACTTC.